The 9 T cell receptor beta chains below were found in one sample sequenced in a study of TET2 disruption in CD19-targeted CAR T cells. As for treatment: autologous CTL019 cells: CD19 CAR with 4-1BB and CD3 zeta domains. Profiling relied on immunoSEQ multiplex PCR, and the TCRdb table lists in-frame clones only, not all of them. This table holds 25,000 or so clones. These receptors are not linked to any known antigen. The sample in question was CD8- CAR+ T cells sorted from cultured blood T cells, obtained for CD19 CAR T cell therapy. The sample's subset: CD8-negative CAR-positive T cells from the infusion product. The receptors derive from a man between 65 and 85 years old with chronic lymphocytic leukemia.

A note on this clone: The sequence runs out 3 residues before the end of the CDR3; the remainder is reconstructed from the germline J gene. This sample includes further DNA sequences coding for the same CDR3. The chain joins TRBV18 to TRBJ1-3; tentative D call: TRBD1 (5 bases). With 0 bases removed from V and 4 bases from J, the gap between germline ends came to 10 bases. This CDR3 region has 15 residues. CDR1 is KGHSH and CDR2 is LQKENI in the germline V gene. The CDR3 bases that were read are TGTGCCAGCTCACCACCGACCAGGGCCGGAAACACC. Its translation is CASSPPTRAGNT. The full CDR3 protein is CASSPPTRAGNTIYF.

Concerning this clone itself: The read gets to within 3 residues of the CDR3 end, and the germline J gene fills in the rest. V is TRBV5-1 and J is TRBJ2-1; the D gene is possibly TRBD2 (6 bases). Germline CDR1 and CDR2: SGHRS and YFSETQ. This CDR3 is 14 amino acids long. V gave up 4 bases and J gave up 1 base, with 9 bases separating them. The sequenced part of the CDR3 DNA is TGCGCCAGCAGCGGAGGGGAATCCTACAATGAG. It codes for CASSGGESYNE. The full CDR3 protein reads CASSGGESYNEQFF. The full variable domain, with the rest looked up from reference TRBV5-1 and TRBJ2-1, is KAGVTQTPRYLIKTRGQQVTLSCSPISGHRSVSWYQQTPGQGLQFLFEYFSETQRNKGNFPGRFSGRQFSNSRSEMNVSTLELGDSALYLCASSGGESYNEQFFGPGTRLTVL.

Notes on this clone: Read data end 3 residues before the CDR3 end; the end is taken from the germline J gene. This sequence joins TRBV2 and TRBJ2-4, with D unclear. Germline V gene sequence: CDR1 SNHLY, CDR2 FYNNEI. This CDR3 comprises 12 residues. The part of the CDR3 DNA that was read is TGTGCCAGCAATCGTGCTAACTATGGT. It encodes CASNRANYG. The CDR3, in full, reads CASNRANYGQYF.

Remarks on this clone: The CDR3 extends 3 residues past the end of the read, so its final part is completed from the germline J gene. The chain joins TRBV7-9 to TRBJ1-1; 11 nucleotides align to TRBD1. V dropped 5 bases and J dropped 5; count of bases not matched to a gene: 7. This CDR3 is built from 15 residues. Germline lookup yields CDR1 SEHNR and CDR2 FQNEAQ (reference sequence). CDR3 DNA, as far as it was read: TGTGCCAGCAGCCCGTGGACAGGGGGCGCAACTGAA. Protein: CASSPWTGGATE. The CDR3 in its entirety is CASSPWTGGATEAFF.

About this clone itself: The read terminates 3 residues ahead of where the CDR3 ends, so the germline J gene completes it. This chain joins TRBV5-5 and TRBJ2-4, with D perhaps matching TRBD1 (5 bases). The length of the CDR3 is 14 residues. CDR1 and CDR2 (germline): SGHKS, YYEKEE (reference sequence). CDR3 bases read: TGTGCCAGCAGCTTGGACCAGGGAAGAGAGACT. It is translated as CASSLDQGRET. Given in full, the CDR3 is CASSLDQGRETQYF.

For this clone: The CDR3 is cut off 3 residues early in the read; its end comes from the germline J gene. The chain links TRBV12-5 to TRBJ2-7; the D call may be TRBD1 or TRBD2 (5 bases each). Per the germline V gene, CDR1 is LGHNT and CDR2 is FRNRAP. The germline V and J ends were trimmed by 6 bases and 3 bases, with 18 bases remaining between them. The CDR3 consists of 15 residues. The CDR3 loop reads CASGPVGAGSYEQYF. Incomplete CDR3 DNA: TGTGCTAGTGGCCCTGTGGGAGCAGGGAGCTACGAG.

In regard to this clone: A junction boundary mismatches the germline segment, possibly from a read error. The read terminates 3 residues ahead of where the CDR3 ends, so the germline J gene completes it. The same CDR3 is also encoded by other DNA sequences in this sample. The chain couples TRBV20-1 to TRBJ1-2; tentative D call: TRBD1 (5 bases). The CDR3 length is 11 residues. Germline V gene lookup returns CDR1 DFQATT and CDR2 SNEGSKA (reference sequence). This CDR3 is CSASRDYGYTF. CDR3 DNA, as far as it was read: TGCAGTGCTAGTCGGGACTATGGT.

Remarks on this clone: Sequencing ends 3 residues short of the CDR3 end; the germline J gene provides the rest. The genes are TRBV4-1 and TRBJ2-1; maybe TRBD1 (6 bases). With 1 base removed from V and 5 bases from J, the gap between germline ends came to 15 bases. Germline-derived CDR1 and CDR2 are MGHRA and YSYEKL. The CDR3 has 16 amino acids. The covered CDR3 bases are TGCGCCAGCAGCCAAGGCTTCGACAGGTACGACAATGAG. Its translation: CASSQGFDRYDNE. In full, the CDR3 is CASSQGFDRYDNEQFF.

Notes on this clone: The sequence runs out 3 residues before the end of the CDR3; the remainder is reconstructed from the germline J gene. The chain carries TRBV27 and TRBJ1-1; TRBD1 matches 8 bases. This CDR3 region has 15 residues. Germline V lookup: CDR1 MNHEY, CDR2 SMNVEV (reference sequence). V trimming: 2 bases; J trimming: 1 base; junction bases outside the gene matches: 3. The sequenced part of the CDR3 DNA is TGTGCCAGCAGTTTACGCAGGGGGCAGAACACTGAA. This sequence encodes CASSLRRGQNTE. The complete CDR3 reads CASSLRRGQNTEAFF.